The source of this TCR beta chain is a study of shared clonotypes between healthy human individuals. Trimming stripped 7 bases from V and 0 bases from J, with 14 bases between. The CDR3 has 14 amino acids. CDR1 and CDR2 (germline): SQVTM, ANQGSEA. Sequencing was at deep level. Data came from immunoSEQ multiplex PCR; TCRdb stores just in-frame clones and leaves some out. This sample carries about 1.5 million clones, roughly 97% of them seen once, and the ten largest clones take roughly 1.2%. This clone appeared a single time. The TCR comes from a man aged 25 to 40 in good health. This chain links TRBV29-1 with TRBJ2-3; D ambiguous. Sequencing was done on a sample of naive CD4+ T cells sorted from blood. Described subset: CD45RA+ positively selected. CDR3 DNA sequence: TGCAGCGCCTCGGTGGGGAAGAGCACAGATACGCAGTATTTT. It translates to CSASVGKSTDTQYF.